A single sample gave rise to the 18 T cell receptor beta chains below, sequenced in a study of shared clonotypes between healthy human individuals. The data were produced by immunoSEQ multiplex PCR, yet TCRdb's version contains in-frame clones alone and is incomplete. The profile shows some 92,000 clones, about half of them singletons. Sequences were obtained from PBMCs. The receptors here all came from a woman between 40 and 55 years old in good health. Some clones in this sample may be carry-over from other donors' samples.

The chain has TRBV28 and TRBJ2-7, with 7 nucleotides matching TRBD2. Germline V lookup: CDR1 MDHEN, CDR2 SYDVKM. V trimming: 3 bases; J trimming: 2 bases; junction bases outside the gene matches: 4. CDR3 size: 14 residues. The CDR3 loop is CASSFTGGAYEQYF. CDR3 nucleotides: TGTGCCAGCAGTTTCACGGGAGGTGCCTACGAGCAGTACTTC.

This clone appeared once. This chain links TRBV30 with TRBJ2-1; 11 nucleotides agree with TRBD2. CDR3 length: 15 amino acids. V was clipped by 1 base and J by 4 bases; unmatched bases: 3. Germline V gene sequence: CDR1 GTSNPN, CDR2 SVGIG (reference sequence). The chain's CDR3 is CAWSEGTSGYNEQFF. CDR3 DNA sequence: TGTGCCTGGAGTGAAGGGACTAGCGGATACAATGAGCAGTTCTTC.

This clone was seen only once. The rearrangement uses TRBV11-2 and TRBJ2-7; D is perhaps TRBD2 (6 bases). This CDR3 region has 14 residues. V lost 4 bases to trimming and J lost 2 bases, with 12 bases between them. Per the germline V gene, CDR1 is SGHAT and CDR2 is FQNNGV. DNA of the CDR3: TGTGCCAGCAGCTCCGGACTAATCCCCTACGAGCAGTACTTC. Protein sequence: CASSSGLIPYEQYF.

The chain carries TRBV27 and TRBJ2-7; 10 positions agree with TRBD1. The CDR3 has 14 residues. Germline CDR1 and CDR2: MNHEY and SMNVEV (reference sequence). J gave up 3 bases and V 6 bases, and 5 bases lay outside the gene matches. The CDR3 DNA is TGTGCCAGCAGGAGGACAGGGGGTATCTACGAGCAGTACTTC. It encodes CASRRTGGIYEQYF.

The V gene is TRBV28, the J gene TRBJ2-7; D is uncertain. V was pared by 3 bases and J by 2 bases, with 5 bases between. The CDR3 contains 12 residues. In germline, CDR1 is MDHEN, CDR2 SYDVKM. The CDR3 sequence is CASSFQAYEQYF. The DNA for the CDR3 is TGTGCCAGCAGTTTCCAGGCCTACGAGCAGTACTTC. Variable domain in full (rest from reference TRBV28 and TRBJ2-7): DVKVTQSSRYLVKRTGEKVFLECVQDMDHENMFWYRQDPGLGLRLIYFSYDVKMKEKGDIPEGYSVSREKKERFSLILESASTNQTSMYLCASSFQAYEQYFGPGTRLTVT.

This chain links TRBV19 with TRBJ2-3; perhaps TRBD2 as D (5 bases). This CDR3 is 14 amino acids long. Trimming shortened V by 7 bases and J by 2 bases, and 13 bases separated the two germline ends. Germline V lookup: CDR1 LNHDA, CDR2 SQIVND (reference sequence). CDR3 protein: CASTKTISTDTQYF. The DNA for the CDR3 is TGTGCCAGTACCAAGACTATCTCCACAGATACGCAGTATTTT.

Here the CDR3 reads CASSISDNYGYTF. The CDR3 DNA follows: TGTGCCAGTAGTATATCCGACAACTATGGCTACACCTTC. The rearrangement joins TRBV19 to TRBJ1-2; no reliable D call. The CDR3 is 13 amino acids. V was pared by 2 bases and J by 2 bases, with 6 bases between. Germline V gives CDR1 LNHDA, CDR2 SQIVND (reference sequence).

This clone was counted a few times. CDR3 loop: CASGWMNTEAFF. The CDR3 region has the DNA TGTGCCAGCGGATGGATGAACACTGAAGCTTTCTTT. The chain recombines TRBV7-9 with TRBJ1-1; D remains ambiguous. The CDR3 length is 12 residues. Germline V gene lookup returns CDR1 SEHNR and CDR2 FQNEAQ (reference sequence). The V end lost 8 bases, the J end lost 0 bases, and 7 bases lay between the germline ends.

The V and J genes are TRBV7-4 and TRBJ1-2; possible D gene TRBD1, 6 bases. The CDR3 is 12 residues long. In germline, CDR1 is SGHVT, CDR2 SQSDAQ. Trimming removed 6 bases at V and 9 bases at J, with 14 bases between. CDR3 bases: TGTGCCAGCAGTGACTGGGACAACAGCTACACCTTC. Its translation is CASSDWDNSYTF.

J is TRBJ1-6 and V is TRBV6-6; D is perhaps TRBD1 (6 bases). The CDR3 contains 13 residues. Germline lookup yields CDR1 MNHNY and CDR2 SVGAGI (reference sequence). V gave up 0 bases and J gave up 14 bases, with 11 bases separating them. CDR3: CASSYSQQGALHF. The CDR3 coding sequence is TGTGCCAGCAGTTACTCGCAACAGGGCGCCCTCCACTTT.

A few counts support this clone. The chain has TRBV5-5 and TRBJ1-3; no clear D. CDR3 length: 17 residues. Germline loops: CDR1 SGHKS, CDR2 YYEKEE (reference sequence). Trimming stripped 0 bases from V and 0 bases from J, with 13 bases between. The CDR3 sequence: CASSLGPSESSGNTIYF. DNA of the CDR3: TGTGCCAGCAGCTTGGGGCCTTCCGAGAGCTCTGGAAACACCATATATTTT.

This chain uses TRBV28 with TRBJ1-5; D remains ambiguous. This CDR3 has 14 residues. Trimming cost V 3 bases and J 3 bases, with 9 bases left between them. CDR1 is MDHEN, CDR2 SYDVKM, per germline. The CDR3 DNA reads as TGTGCCAGCAGTTTCCACAGTCCCAATCAGCCCCAGCATTTT. Protein product: CASSFHSPNQPQHF.

The chain couples TRBV5-1 to TRBJ1-2; D gene ambiguous. The germline V gene has CDR1 SGHRS and CDR2 YFSETQ. There are 14 residues in the CDR3. Trimming shortened V by 0 bases and J by 5 bases, and 11 bases separated the two germline ends. The CDR3 sequence is CASSLADGLYGYTF. CDR3 coding DNA: TGCGCCAGCAGCTTGGCCGACGGCTTGTATGGCTACACCTTC. Based on the CDR3 plus reference TRBV5-1 and TRBJ1-2, the full variable domain is KAGVTQTPRYLIKTRGQQVTLSCSPISGHRSVSWYQQTPGQGLQFLFEYFSETQRNKGNFPGRFSGRQFSNSRSEMNVSTLELGDSALYLCASSLADGLYGYTFGSGTRLTVV.

The V gene is TRBV13, the J gene TRBJ1-2; D possibly corresponds to TRBD1 (5 bases). The CDR3 is 14 residues long. Germline lookup yields CDR1 PRHDT and CDR2 FYEKMQ (reference sequence). Trimming removed 0 bases from V and 2 bases from J, with 7 bases in between. The CDR3 loop reads CASSLGRENYGYTF. In DNA form, the CDR3 reads TGTGCCAGCAGCTTAGGCAGGGAGAACTATGGCTACACCTTC.

The chain couples TRBV2 to TRBJ2-7, with TRBD1 matching over 7 bases. Trimming at V came to 1 base and at J to 3 bases, leaving 6 bases not matched to a gene. The CDR3 runs to 15 residues. The germline V gene encodes CDR1 SNHLY and CDR2 FYNNEI. The CDR3 sequence: CASSEGWDRNYEQYF. CDR3 DNA: TGTGCCAGCAGTGAAGGATGGGACAGAAACTACGAGCAGTACTTC.

Details on this clone: Distinct nucleotide sequences in the sample also encode this CDR3. This chain links TRBV29-1 with TRBJ2-7; possible D gene TRBD2, 5 bases. Germline values: CDR1 SQVTM, CDR2 ANQGSEA. This CDR3 has 20 residues. The V end lost 1 base, the J end lost 0 bases, and 28 bases lay between the germline ends. The CDR3 is CSVEAWAEAGTRQSSYEQYF. The CDR3 DNA sequence: TGCAGCGTTGAAGCCTGGGCAGAGGCGGGTACCCGGCAGAGCTCCTACGAGCAGTACTTC.

This clone came up many times. The chain joins TRBV9 to TRBJ1-5; perhaps TRBD1 as D (5 bases). Per germline, CDR1 SGDLS and CDR2 YYNGEE. The CDR3 loop spans 14 amino acids. V was trimmed by 0 bases and J by 6 bases, leaving 10 bases between them. The CDR3 region is CASSVGGAGQPQHF. Written as DNA, the CDR3 is TGTGCCAGCAGCGTAGGTGGGGCAGGTCAGCCCCAGCATTTT.

The rearrangement uses TRBV6-1 and TRBJ2-1, with D maybe TRBD2 (6 bases). This CDR3 spans 11 amino acids. Germline CDR1 and CDR2: MNHNS and SASEGT. Trimming cost V 6 bases and J 9 bases, with 9 bases left between them. The CDR3 nucleotides are TGTGCCAGCAGCAGGGAGGTTGAGCAGTTCTTC. Translated: CASSREVEQFF.